A selection of T cell receptor beta chains follows, all from one sample in a study of human T cells and chemical hapten exposure. Via MiXCR, TCRdb re-called the RACE reads, giving one row per CDR3 protein. The sample records about 52,000 distinct CDR3 sequences, approximately 9.9% being singletons. The starting material was whole blood, obtained in connection with sensitization to the hapten diphenylcyclopropenone (DPC). The receptors were gathered from a woman in her 40s with alopecia areata. Some clones in this sample may be carry-over from other donors' samples. Each CDR3 is given with its conserved first and last residue. A D gene is named only where the DNA matches it firmly. Rows give clone size only sometimes, using once, few, many, or a class for an expanded clone.

J gene | V gene | clone size | D gene | CDR3 DNA | CDR3 protein
TRBJ1-6 | TRBV5-6 | many | . | TGTGCCAGCAGAAACGCTAATCCGCGCGGCTCACCCCTCCACTTT | CASRNANPRGSPLHF
TRBJ1-2 | TRBV28 | . | . | TGTGCCAGCAGTTACCCGACGGGAGCTAACTATGGCTACACCTTC | CASSYPTGANYGYTF
TRBJ1-4 | TRBV20-1 | many | . | TGCAGTGCTAGAGATTGGGTATGGGGGGTCTATGAAAAACTGTTTTTT | CSARDWVWGVYEKLFF
TRBJ2-7 | TRBV3-1 | . | TRBD2 | TGTGCCAGCAGCGCCGGACTAGGGGCCTACGAGCAGTACTTC | CASSAGLGAYEQYF
TRBJ2-3 | TRBV3-1 | many | TRBD1 | TGTGCCAGCAGCCTGGCAGGGGGCGGTACAGATACGCAGTATTTT | CASSLAGGGTDTQYF
TRBJ1-5 | TRBV10-2 | few | . | TGCGCCAGCAGTGAGTTAAGTGGGACCAATCAGCCCCAGCATTTT | CASSELSGTNQPQHF
TRBJ2-6 | TRBV28 | few | . | TGTGCCAGCAGAAAAGGGGGCTCTGGGGCCAACGTCCTGACTTTC | CASRKGGSGANVLTF
TRBJ2-2 | TRBV6-2/TRBV6-3 | many | . | TGTGCCAGCAGGTCACGGGCAGGGGATAACACCGGGGAGCTGTTTTTT | CASRSRAGDNTGELFF
TRBJ2-3 | TRBV7-2 | few | . | TGTGCCAGCAGCTTAGCCTGGCAGGGTTTGAGCACAGATACGCAGTATTTT | CASSLAWQGLSTDTQYF
TRBJ1-2 | TRBV28 | many | . | TGTGCCAGCAGTTTAGGACGGTCTAACTATGGCTACACCTTC | CASSLGRSNYGYTF
TRBJ2-3 | TRBV29-1 | few | . | TGCAGCGTTGTGGGCAGTGCGGGGTACCCCCCAAATACGCAGTATTTT | CSVVGSAGYPPNTQYF
TRBJ1-2 | TRBV10-3 | many | . | TGTGCCGTGGACAGCAACTATGGCTACACCTTC | CAVDSNYGYTF
TRBJ1-5 | TRBV19 | few | . | TGTGCCAGTAGTCCCCCTGGGGCATTCAATCAGCCCCAGCATTTT | CASSPPGAFNQPQHF
TRBJ2-7 | TRBV11-3 | . | TRBD2 | TGTGCCAGCAGCTTAGGTCTAGCGGGGGTCGAGCAGTACTTC | CASSLGLAGVEQYF
TRBJ1-5 | TRBV7-9 | many | . | TGTGCCAGCAGCTTGGGGGGCGAAGCTCAGCCCCAGCATTTT | CASSLGGEAQPQHF
TRBJ2-7 | TRBV20-1 | . | TRBD2 | TGCAGTGCTAGGGAGGGGACTAGCAATCGCGAGCAGTACTTC | CSAREGTSNREQYF
TRBJ2-5 | TRBV7-8 | many | TRBD1 | TGTGCCAGCAGCACCGGACAGGGGGCTCAAGAGACCCAGTACTTC | CASSTGQGAQETQYF
TRBJ2-6 | TRBV7-8 | many | TRBD2 | TGTGCCAGCAGCTTAGTAGGACTAGCGGGAGTTTCTGGGGCCAACGTCCTGACTTTC | CASSLVGLAGVSGANVLTF
TRBJ2-7 | TRBV29-1 | few | . | TGCAGCGTTGAAGACAGTTCCTACGAGCAGTACTTC | CSVEDSSYEQYF
TRBJ2-1 | TRBV3-1 | many | . | TGTGCCAGCAGCCAAGGGGACCCCTACAATGAGCAGTTCTTC | CASSQGDPYNEQFF
TRBJ1-1 | TRBV3-1 | few | TRBD1 | TGTGCCAGCAGCCTAGGACAGGGCATGGCTGAAGCTTTCTTT | CASSLGQGMAEAFF
TRBJ2-5 | TRBV7-9 | . | TRBD2 | TGTGCCAGCAGCTTTGACGGACTAGCGGGGCCTCAAGAGACCCAGTACTTC | CASSFDGLAGPQETQYF
TRBJ2-1 | TRBV3-1 | many | TRBD2 | TGTGCCAGCAGCCAAGCCTCGGGGGGAGCGGGAGTCAATGAGCAGTTCTTC | CASSQASGGAGVNEQFF
TRBJ1-1 | TRBV12-3/TRBV12-4 | . | . | TGTGCCAGCAGTTTAGTCCCCGGGACTGAAGCTTTCTTT | CASSLVPGTEAFF